The clone carrying this T cell receptor (beta chain) has just one count. Its antigen is not identified. The data originate from a study of shared clonotypes between healthy human individuals. About the research overall: Plates per donor: three CD4 naive, three CD4 memory, two CD8 naive, one CD8 memory. Study-wide findings and caveats: The study's rarefaction showed incomplete sorted-subset sequencing despite large depth.

The CDR3 totals 17 residues. The germline CDR1 and CDR2 sequences are MNHNS and SASEGT. V was clipped by 4 bases and J by 2 bases, with 20 bases between them. TCRdb keeps only in-frame clones here, not all; method: immunoSEQ multiplex PCR. The sample comprises about 330,000 clones, more than 75% of which are singletons, and around 15% rests with the top ten. The chain uses TRBV6-1 and TRBJ1-2; D is perhaps TRBD1 (6 bases). This receptor was identified in a man younger than 35 in good health. Material for sequencing was memory CD8+ T cells sorted from blood. Stated subset: CD45RO+ cells pooled with CCR7-negative TemRA cells. This CDR3 is CASSGHFGTTDNYGYTF. The CDR3 DNA reads as TGTGCCAGCAGTGGACATTTCGGGACAACCGACAACTATGGCTACACCTTC.